This T cell receptor (beta chain) was identified during a study of T-cell memory formation after mild COVID-19. General observations from the study: Contracting clones, day 15 to 85, had balanced CD4/CD8, and later expanders favored CD4+.

TCRdb re-derived calls from the 5' RACE reads in MiXCR, one entry per CDR3 protein. The sample has some 450,000 distinct CDR3 sequences; around 20% are singletons. There are a few counts of this clonotype. No antigen is known for it. Germline values: CDR1 MGHDK, CDR2 SYGVNS. This CDR3 is built from 15 residues. V was trimmed by 3 bases and J by 3 bases, leaving 14 bases between them. Sample: PBMCs or a T cell subset sorted from them (not recorded which). The V and J genes are TRBV25-1 and TRBJ1-2, with D possibly matching TRBD1 (6 bases). This sequence originates from an adult woman who had mild COVID-19 (a few samples of this study predate the infection). Cell type and time point are not known. CDR3 residues: CASSDPHRVHYGYTF. CDR3 bases: TGTGCCAGCAGTGATCCACACAGGGTCCACTATGGCTACACCTTC.